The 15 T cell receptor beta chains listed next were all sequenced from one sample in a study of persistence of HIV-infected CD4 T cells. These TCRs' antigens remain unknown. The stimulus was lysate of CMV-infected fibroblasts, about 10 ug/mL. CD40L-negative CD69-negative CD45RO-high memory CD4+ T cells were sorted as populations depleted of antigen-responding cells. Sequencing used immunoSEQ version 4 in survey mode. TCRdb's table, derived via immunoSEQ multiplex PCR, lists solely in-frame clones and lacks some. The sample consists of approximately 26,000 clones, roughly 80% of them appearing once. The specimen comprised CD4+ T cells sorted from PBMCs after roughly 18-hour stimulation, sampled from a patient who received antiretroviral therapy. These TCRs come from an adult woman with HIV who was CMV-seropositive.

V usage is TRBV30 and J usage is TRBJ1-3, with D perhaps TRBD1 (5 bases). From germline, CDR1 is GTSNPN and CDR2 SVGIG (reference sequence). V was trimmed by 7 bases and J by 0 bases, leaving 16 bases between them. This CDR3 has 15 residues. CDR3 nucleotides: TGTGCCTCCACGAGGGACTTGAGCTCTGGAAACACCATATATTTT. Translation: CASTRDLSSGNTIYF.

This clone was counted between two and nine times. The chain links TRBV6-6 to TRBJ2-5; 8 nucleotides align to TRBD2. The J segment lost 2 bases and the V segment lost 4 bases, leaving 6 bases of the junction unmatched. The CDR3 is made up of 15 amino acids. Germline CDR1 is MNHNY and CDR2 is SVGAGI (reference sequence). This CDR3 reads CASSSIAGIQETQYF. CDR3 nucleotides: TGTGCCAGCAGTTCCATAGCGGGGATTCAAGAGACCCAGTACTTC.

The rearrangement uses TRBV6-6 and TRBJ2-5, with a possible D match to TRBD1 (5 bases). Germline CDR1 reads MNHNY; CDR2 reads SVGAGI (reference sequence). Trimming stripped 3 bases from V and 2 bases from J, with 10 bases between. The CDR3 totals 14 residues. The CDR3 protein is CASSYGAVQETQYF. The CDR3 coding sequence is TGTGCCAGCAGTTATGGGGCCGTACAAGAGACCCAGTACTTC.

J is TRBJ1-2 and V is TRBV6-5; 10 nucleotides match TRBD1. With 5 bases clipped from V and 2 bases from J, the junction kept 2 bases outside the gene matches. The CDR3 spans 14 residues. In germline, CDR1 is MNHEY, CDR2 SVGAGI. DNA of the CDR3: TGTGCCAGCAGTAGGGACAGGGGAAACTATGGCTACACCTTC. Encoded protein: CASSRDRGNYGYTF.

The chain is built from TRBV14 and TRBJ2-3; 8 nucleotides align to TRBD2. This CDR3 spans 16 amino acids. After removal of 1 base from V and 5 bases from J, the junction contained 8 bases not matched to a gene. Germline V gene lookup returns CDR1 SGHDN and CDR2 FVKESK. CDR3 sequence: CASSQGGSGGVDTQYF. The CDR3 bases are TGTGCCAGCAGCCAAGGCGGGAGCGGGGGTGTAGATACGCAGTATTTT.

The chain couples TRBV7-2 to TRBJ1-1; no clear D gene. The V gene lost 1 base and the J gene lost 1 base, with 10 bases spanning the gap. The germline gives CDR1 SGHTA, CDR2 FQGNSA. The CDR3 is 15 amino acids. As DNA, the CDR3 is TGTGCCAGCAGCTTAGTTTCTTTGAAGAACACTGAAGCTTTCTTT. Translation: CASSLVSLKNTEAFF.

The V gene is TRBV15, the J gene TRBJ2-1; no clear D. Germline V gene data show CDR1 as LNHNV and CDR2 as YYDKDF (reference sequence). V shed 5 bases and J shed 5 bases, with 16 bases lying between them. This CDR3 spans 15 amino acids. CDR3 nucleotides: TGTGCCACCAGCGGGGTTGGCCTGGGAAACAATGAGCAGTTCTTC. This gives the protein CATSGVGLGNNEQFF.

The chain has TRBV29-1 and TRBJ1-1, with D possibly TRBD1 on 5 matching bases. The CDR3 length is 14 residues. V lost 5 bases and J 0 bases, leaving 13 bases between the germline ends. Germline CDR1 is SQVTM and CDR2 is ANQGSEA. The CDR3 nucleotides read TGCAGCGTTCAACCTCAGGGCGTGAACACTGAAGCTTTCTTT. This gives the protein CSVQPQGVNTEAFF.

The CDR3 here is CASSYSGGFHNSPLHF. The CDR3 bases are TGTGCCAGCAGTTACTCAGGGGGCTTCCATAATTCACCCCTCCACTTT. The V gene is TRBV6-5, the J gene TRBJ1-6, with 7 bases aligning to TRBD1. Germline loops: CDR1 MNHEY, CDR2 SVGAGI. CDR3 length equals 16 residues. V lost 0 bases, J lost 5 bases, and 4 bases stayed unmatched.

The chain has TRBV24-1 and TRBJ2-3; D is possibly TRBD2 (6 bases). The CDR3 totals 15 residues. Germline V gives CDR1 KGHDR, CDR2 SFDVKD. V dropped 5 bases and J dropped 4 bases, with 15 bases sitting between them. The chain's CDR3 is CATSGDAGGADTQYF. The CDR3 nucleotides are TGTGCCACCAGTGGGGATGCGGGCGGGGCAGATACGCAGTATTTT.

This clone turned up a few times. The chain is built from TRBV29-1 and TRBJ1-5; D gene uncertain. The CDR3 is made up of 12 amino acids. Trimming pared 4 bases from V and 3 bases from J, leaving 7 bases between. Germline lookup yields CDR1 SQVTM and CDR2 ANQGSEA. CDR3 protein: CSVGNYNQPQHF. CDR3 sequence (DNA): TGCAGCGTTGGGAATTACAATCAGCCCCAGCATTTT.

CDR3 DNA sequence: TGTGCCAGCAGTCGTAGCGGGGGAGCCTACAATGAGCAGTTCTTC. It translates to CASSRSGGAYNEQFF. The chain employs TRBV6-5 and TRBJ2-1, with 9 bases aligning to TRBD2. CDR1 and CDR2 (germline): MNHEY, SVGAGI. The trim removed 5 bases at V and 2 bases at J, leaving 4 bases unmatched. The CDR3 is 15 residues long.

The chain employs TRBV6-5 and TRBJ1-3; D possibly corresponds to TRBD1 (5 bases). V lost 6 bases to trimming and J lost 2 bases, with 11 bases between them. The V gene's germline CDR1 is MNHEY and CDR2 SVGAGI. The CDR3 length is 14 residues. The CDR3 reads CASRPRDTGNTIYF. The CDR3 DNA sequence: TGTGCCAGCAGACCCAGGGATACTGGAAACACCATATATTTT.

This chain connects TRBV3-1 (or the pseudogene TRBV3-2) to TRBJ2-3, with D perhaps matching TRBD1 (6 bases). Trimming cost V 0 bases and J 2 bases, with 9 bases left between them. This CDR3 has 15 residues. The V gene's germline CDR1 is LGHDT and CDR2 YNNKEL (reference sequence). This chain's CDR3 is CASSQDPGVTDTQYF. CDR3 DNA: TGTGCCAGCAGCCAAGATCCAGGGGTCACAGATACGCAGTATTTT.

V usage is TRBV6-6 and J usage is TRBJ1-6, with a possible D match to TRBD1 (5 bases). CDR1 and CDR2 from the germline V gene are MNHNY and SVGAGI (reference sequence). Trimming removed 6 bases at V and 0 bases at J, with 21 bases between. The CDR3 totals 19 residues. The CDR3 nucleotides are TGTGCCAGCAGCCGACAGAACCCTAATCATAGCTCCTATAATTCACCCCTCCACTTT. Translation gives CASSRQNPNHSSYNSPLHF.